A selection of T cell receptor beta chains follows, all from one sample in a study of preoperative IRX-2 immunotherapy in early breast cancer. Produced via immunoSEQ multiplex PCR; TCRdb's table is partial and in-frame only. This sample has about 42,000 clones, with about 72% found just once. Sequencing was performed on tumor tissue, taken after IRX-2 immunotherapy. The receptor source for this set is a human donor with breast cancer. Each CDR3 is given with its conserved first and last residue. Each record gives: clone size, D gene, J gene, CDR3 length, V gene, CDR3 DNA, CDR3 protein. A D gene is named only where the DNA matches it firmly. The listing skips clone size in some rows; elsewhere it reads once, few, many or a size class.

>-|-|TRBJ1-6|12|TRBV18
TGTGCCAGCTCACCAGGGAATTCACCCCTCCACTTT
CASSPGNSPLHF
>-|-|TRBJ2-2|14|TRBV1
TGCGCCAGCAGCCGCGAGGGGGTTGGCGGGGAGCTGTTTTTT
CASSREGVGGELFF
>-|TRBD1|TRBJ1-2|15|TRBV5-1
TGCGCCAGCAGCTTGGGGGGGACAGGGAACTATGGCTACACCTTC
CASSLGGTGNYGYTF
>-|-|TRBJ2-7|12|TRBV19
TGTGCCAGTAGTACCCGGACGTACGAGCAGTACTTC
CASSTRTYEQYF
>-|TRBD2|TRBJ2-4|14|TRBV6-4
TGTGCCAGCAGTGAAGGCGGGGGAGAAGACATTCAGTACTTC
CASSEGGGEDIQYF
>-|TRBD1|TRBJ2-3|18|TRBV28
TGTGCCAGCAGTTTTGACCCCATGGACAGGGTAGGAACAGATACGCAGTATTTT
CASSFDPMDRVGTDTQYF
>-|TRBD1|TRBJ1-4|14|TRBV19
TGTGCCAGTATGCCAGACAGGGGAGGAGAAAAACTGTTTTTT
CASMPDRGGEKLFF
>few|-|TRBJ2-7|13|TRBV10-1
TGCGCCAGCAGTGGACAAGTTCGGGAAGAGCAGTACTTC
CASSGQVREEQYF
>once|-|TRBJ2-3|14|TRBV6-8
TGTGCCAGCAGTTGGGACTCCAACACAGATACGCAGTATTTT
CASSWDSNTDTQYF
>-|TRBD1|TRBJ2-1|21|TRBV6-8
TGTGCCAGCAACCCAAATCGTGAGACAGGGAACTTTAGGGTCTCCTACAATGAGCAGTTCTTC
CASNPNRETGNFRVSYNEQFF
>-|TRBD1|TRBJ2-1|15|TRBV5-1
TGCGCCAGCAGCTCCGGACAGGGACAATACAATGAGCAGTTCTTC
CASSSGQGQYNEQFF
>-|TRBD2|TRBJ2-7|13|TRBV30
TGTGCCTGGAGTGTAACTAGCGGCTACGAGCAGTACTTC
CAWSVTSGYEQYF
>-|-|TRBJ2-7|15|TRBV2
TGTGCCAGCACCCGCACTCCCGGGGGACCCTACGAGCAGTACTTC
CASTRTPGGPYEQYF
>-|-|TRBJ1-2|14|TRBV19
TGTGCCAGTAGTATTTTTGCCGGCAACTATGGCTACACCTTC
CASSIFAGNYGYTF
>-|TRBD1|TRBJ2-7|15|TRBV19
TGTGCCAGTAGGACCCGGGACAGGGGAACCTACGAGCAGTACTTC
CASRTRDRGTYEQYF
>once|-|TRBJ2-7|12|TRBV30
TGTGCCAGCAGCTTAAAGGATCATCAGCAGTACTTC
CASSLKDHQQYF
>-|TRBD1|TRBJ1-6|15|TRBV15
TGTGCCACCAATTCGGACAGGGAGGGCAATTCACCCCTCCACTTT
CATNSDREGNSPLHF
>-|TRBD2|TRBJ2-7|16|TRBV5-1
TGCGCCAGCAGCTTGGTTGGGACTAGCGCGACCTACGAGCAGTACTTC
CASSLVGTSATYEQYF
>-|-|TRBJ2-3|16|TRBV7-1
TGTGCCAGCAGTTTCGGTGCGGGGACCACGCATGGTACGCAGTATTTT
CASSFGAGTTHGTQYF
>-|TRBD2|TRBJ2-1|17|TRBV6-8
TGTGCCAGCATCGCCAGCGGGGGTCCGAGCTCCTACAATGAGCAGTTCTTC
CASIASGGPSSYNEQFF
>-|TRBD2|TRBJ2-5|13|TRBV7-8
TGTGCCAGCAGCTCGGGACTAGATGGGACCCAGTACTTC
CASSSGLDGTQYF
>-|-|TRBJ2-7|14|TRBV6-8
TGTGCCAGCAGGCACGTGGGGGCAGGCTACGAGCAGTACTTC
CASRHVGAGYEQYF
>-|-|TRBJ2-7|12|TRBV18
TGTGCCAGCTCACCCGAGAGCGGACTCCCGTCTTTC
CASSPESGLPSF
>few|-|TRBJ2-7|15|TRBV7-7
TGTGCCAGCAGCCGCGGCGGGTCAAGCTCCTACGAGCAGTACTTC
CASSRGGSSSYEQYF
>-|-|TRBJ1-2|15|TRBV11-3
TGTGCCAGCAGCTCTGGGGCCGGGGGGGACTATGGCTACACCTTC
CASSSGAGGDYGYTF
>-|TRBD1|TRBJ2-5|14|TRBV7-1
TGTGCCAGCAGCTACCAACAGGGGAAAGAGACCCAGTACTTC
CASSYQQGKETQYF
>once|-|TRBJ1-1|13|TRBV6-8
TGTGCCAGCAGTTTCTTGAGGAGCACTGAAGCTTTCTTT
CASSFLRSTEAFF
>once|TRBD2|TRBJ2-7|13|TRBV28
TGTGCCAGCACTTCGGGACTAGTCGACGAGCAGTACTTC
CASTSGLVDEQYF
>few|-|TRBJ2-7|15|TRBV11-3
TGTGCCAGCAGCTTGGAAGGGTATGGTAACTACGAGCAGTACTTC
CASSLEGYGNYEQYF
>-|TRBD1|TRBJ1-5|15|TRBV5-1
TGCGCCAGCAGCGTCGACAGGGGAAGGGGACAGCCCCAGCATTTT
CASSVDRGRGQPQHF
>-|-|TRBJ2-5|14|TRBV28
TGTGCCAGCAGTTCCCTGGACAGCGGCGAGACCCAGTACTTC
CASSSLDSGETQYF
>few|-|TRBJ1-2|15|TRBV11-3
TGTGCCAGCGGCCCGTGGGGTATACCGGACCATGGCTACACCTTC
CASGPWGIPDHGYTF
>-|TRBD1|TRBJ2-7|13|TRBV7-2
TGTGCCAGCAGCCTACAGGGGGTGGGGGAGCAGTACTTC
CASSLQGVGEQYF
>-|TRBD1|TRBJ1-4|15|TRBV6-8
TGTGCCAGCAGTTTCTCCCAGGGGGTACTTAAAAAACTGTTTTTT
CASSFSQGVLKKLFF
>-|-|TRBJ2-1|16|TRBV5-1
TGCGCCAGCAGCTTGGTGCTGGGGAACTCCTACAATGAGCAGTTCTTC
CASSLVLGNSYNEQFF
>-|-|TRBJ2-2|13|TRBV29-1
TGCAGCGCCCAGGGGACGGGCGCCGGGGAGCTGTTTTTT
CSAQGTGAGELFF
>once|-|TRBJ1-2|12|TRBV12-5
TGTGCCACCAACGGGATCTACTATGGCTACACCTTC
CATNGIYYGYTF
>-|-|TRBJ1-5|13|TRBV12-5
TGTGCCAGCGGGGTGGGGTTCAATCAGCCCCAGCATTTT
CASGVGFNQPQHF
>once|-|TRBJ1-4|15|TRBV18
TGTGCCAGCTCACCGCAGCCCTTGGGTAATGAAAAACTGTTTTTT
CASSPQPLGNEKLFF
>-|TRBD2|TRBJ2-3|16|TRBV14
TGTGCCAGCAGCCGGAGACTAGCGGGGGGCACAGATACGCAGTATTTT
CASSRRLAGGTDTQYF
>-|TRBD2|TRBJ2-2|13|TRBV29-1
TGCAGCGGTAGCGGGAGGTTTAACGGGGAGCTGTTTTTT
CSGSGRFNGELFF
>-|-|TRBJ2-1|15|TRBV14
TGTGCCAGCAGCCCGGATATCTCTTACTACAATGAGCAGTTCTTC
CASSPDISYYNEQFF
>-|-|TRBJ2-5|13|TRBV29-1
TGCAGCGTTGGGGAGGTCCTGGGGGAGACCCAGTACTTC
CSVGEVLGETQYF
>-|-|TRBJ2-3|14|TRBV19
TGTGCCAGTAGTTCGTCGGATATTGGAGTTACGCAGTATTTT
CASSSSDIGVTQYF
>-|-|TRBJ2-4|11|TRBV19
TGTGCCAGTTCCCCGGTAGATATTCAGTACTTC
CASSPVDIQYF
>-|-|TRBJ2-5|14|TRBV14
TGTGCCAGCAGCCAAGGGACGGTTGGAGAGACCCAGTACTTC
CASSQGTVGETQYF
>-|-|TRBJ1-3|17|TRBV6-8
TGTGCCATCCGACCTACAGGACTTTTTGGCTCTGGAAACACCATATATTTT
CAIRPTGLFGSGNTIYF
>once|TRBD1|TRBJ2-6|17|TRBV5-1
TGCGCCAGCAGCCGGGGGACAGGGCCCTCTGGGGCCAACGTCCTGACTTTC
CASSRGTGPSGANVLTF
>-|TRBD1|TRBJ1-1|20|TRBV7-6
TGTGCCAGCAGCTTGTTAGGGAGAGGGGGCCCCGGCCCCCGAACCGCGGGAGCTTTCTTT
CASSLLGRGGPGPRTAGAFF
>-|TRBD2|TRBJ2-3|17|TRBV6-8
TGTGCCAGCAGTGCCCAAACTAGCGGGAGTGGCAAAGATACGCAGTATTTT
CASSAQTSGSGKDTQYF
>-|-|TRBJ1-4|13|TRBV19
TGTGCCAGTAGTCCCGAGGCTAGGGGAAAACTGTTTTTT
CASSPEARGKLFF
>-|-|TRBJ2-2|14|TRBV11-3
TGTGCCAGCAGCCGCTACCAGGGCACCGGGGAGCTGTTTTTT
CASSRYQGTGELFF
>once|-|TRBJ1-4|16|TRBV1
TGCGCCAGCAGCCAAGCCCAGGGGGCAACTAATGAAAAACTGTTTTTT
CASSQAQGATNEKLFF
>-|TRBD1|TRBJ1-1|14|TRBV5-1
TGCGCCAGCAGCATGGGACAGCCCAACACTGAAGCTTTCTTT
CASSMGQPNTEAFF
>-|-|TRBJ1-2|14|TRBV5-1
TGCGCCACCTCCCTTCTTCCCGGGGGGCAGGGCTACACCTTC
CATSLLPGGQGYTF
>-|TRBD1|TRBJ1-1|15|TRBV30
TGTGCCTGGAGCGGTTCGGGACAGGGAAAGCCTGAAGCTTTCTTT
CAWSGSGQGKPEAFF
>-|-|TRBJ1-4|14|TRBV12-5
TGTGCTAGTGGTTTGGGGGGAGATAATGAAAAACTGTTTTTT
CASGLGGDNEKLFF